This T cell receptor beta chain is drawn from a study of blood T cell repertoires in COVID-19. At the level of the study: Collection of acute and convalescent COVID-19 samples took place in the United States, Italy and Spain.

Methods used by the authors: Counts of nucleated cells, estimated from reference gene primer amplification, were obtained. TCRdb's table, derived via immunoSEQ multiplex PCR, lists solely in-frame clones and lacks some. The V and J calls and the clone size are those of that table, but D and trimming were determined from the DNA. The data hold 200,000 to 250,000 clones, with 85% observed a single time. Trimming left V 5 bases short and J 7 bases short, with 14 bases between. CDR3 size: 13 residues. Per germline, CDR1 LNHDA and CDR2 SQIVND (reference sequence). This TCR was recovered from a woman aged 50 to 65 with acute COVID-19. Specimen: PBMCs or T cells enriched from blood (not recorded which). V and J are TRBV19 and TRBJ1-1; unclear D gene. The chain's CDR3 is CASSREGANEAFF. CDR3 sequence (DNA): TGTGCCAGTAGTCGAGAGGGCGCAAATGAAGCTTTCTTT.